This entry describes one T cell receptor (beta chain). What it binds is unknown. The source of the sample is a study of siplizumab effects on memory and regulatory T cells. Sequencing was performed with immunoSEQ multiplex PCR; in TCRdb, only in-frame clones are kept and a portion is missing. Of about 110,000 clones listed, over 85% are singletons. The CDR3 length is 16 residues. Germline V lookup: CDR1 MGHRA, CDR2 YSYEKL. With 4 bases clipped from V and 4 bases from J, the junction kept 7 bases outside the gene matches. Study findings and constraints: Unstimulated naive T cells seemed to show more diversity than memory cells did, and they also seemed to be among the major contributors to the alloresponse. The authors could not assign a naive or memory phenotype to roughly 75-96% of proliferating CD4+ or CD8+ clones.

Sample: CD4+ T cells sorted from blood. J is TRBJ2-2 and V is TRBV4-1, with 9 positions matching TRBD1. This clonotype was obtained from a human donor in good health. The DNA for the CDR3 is TGCGCCAGCAGCCCAGGACAGGGGCAGGGCACCGGGGAGCTGTTTTTT. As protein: CASSPGQGQGTGELFF.